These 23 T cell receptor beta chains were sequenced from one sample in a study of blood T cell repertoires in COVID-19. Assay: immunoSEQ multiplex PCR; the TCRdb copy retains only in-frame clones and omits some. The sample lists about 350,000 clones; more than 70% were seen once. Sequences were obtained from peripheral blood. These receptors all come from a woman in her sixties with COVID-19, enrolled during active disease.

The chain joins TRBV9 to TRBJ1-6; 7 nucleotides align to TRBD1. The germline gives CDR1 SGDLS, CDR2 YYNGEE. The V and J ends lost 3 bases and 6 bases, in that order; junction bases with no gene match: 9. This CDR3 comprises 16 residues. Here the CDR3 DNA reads TGTGCCAGCAGCGCCGTACAGGGGCCGGGTAATTCACCCCTCCACTTT. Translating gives CASSAVQGPGNSPLHF.

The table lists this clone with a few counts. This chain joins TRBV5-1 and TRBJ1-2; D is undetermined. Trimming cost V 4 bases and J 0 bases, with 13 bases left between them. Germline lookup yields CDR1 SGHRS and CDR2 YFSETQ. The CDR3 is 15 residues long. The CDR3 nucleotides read TGCGCCAGCAGCCCACCCGAGGGAACTAACTATGGCTACACCTTC. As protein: CASSPPEGTNYGYTF.

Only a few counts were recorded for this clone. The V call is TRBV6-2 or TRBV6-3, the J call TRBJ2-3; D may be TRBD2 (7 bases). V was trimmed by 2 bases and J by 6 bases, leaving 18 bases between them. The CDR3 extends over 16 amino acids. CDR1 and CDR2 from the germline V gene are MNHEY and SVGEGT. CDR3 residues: CASSYGLGGLLDTQYF. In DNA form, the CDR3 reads TGTGCCAGCAGTTACGGCCTGGGGGGGCTCTTGGATACGCAGTATTTT.

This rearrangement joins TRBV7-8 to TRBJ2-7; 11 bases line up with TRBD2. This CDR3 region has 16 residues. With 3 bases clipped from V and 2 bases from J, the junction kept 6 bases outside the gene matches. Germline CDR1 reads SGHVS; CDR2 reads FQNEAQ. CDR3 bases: TGTGCCAGCAGCTTGTTACTAGCGGGGGTAACCTACGAGCAGTACTTC. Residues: CASSLLLAGVTYEQYF.

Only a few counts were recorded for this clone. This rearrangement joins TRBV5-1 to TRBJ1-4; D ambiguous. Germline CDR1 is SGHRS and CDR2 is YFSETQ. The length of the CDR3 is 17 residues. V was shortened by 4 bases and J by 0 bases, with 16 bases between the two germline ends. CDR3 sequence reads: CASSNEAEHATNEKLFF. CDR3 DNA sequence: TGCGCCAGCAGCAATGAGGCGGAACACGCAACTAATGAAAAACTGTTTTTT.

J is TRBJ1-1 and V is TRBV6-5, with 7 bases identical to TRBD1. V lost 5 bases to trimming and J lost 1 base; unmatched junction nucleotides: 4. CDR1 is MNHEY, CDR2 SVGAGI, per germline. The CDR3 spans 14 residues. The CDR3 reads CASSIQGKNTEAFF. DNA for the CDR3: TGTGCCAGCAGTATACAGGGGAAGAACACTGAAGCTTTCTTT.

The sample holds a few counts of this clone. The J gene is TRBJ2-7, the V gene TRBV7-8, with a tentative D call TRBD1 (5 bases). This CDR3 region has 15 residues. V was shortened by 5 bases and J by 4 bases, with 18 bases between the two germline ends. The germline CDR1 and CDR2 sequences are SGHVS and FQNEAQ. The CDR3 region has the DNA TGTGCCAGCAGCCCCGCTAGGCAGGGAAGGTACGAGCAGTACTTC. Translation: CASSPARQGRYEQYF.

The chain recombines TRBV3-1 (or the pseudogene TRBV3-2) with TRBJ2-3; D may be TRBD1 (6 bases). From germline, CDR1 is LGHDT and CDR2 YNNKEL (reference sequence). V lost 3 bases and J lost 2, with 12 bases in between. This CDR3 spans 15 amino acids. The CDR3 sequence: CASSHPGTPTDTQYF. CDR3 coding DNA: TGTGCCAGCAGCCACCCCGGGACACCCACAGATACGCAGTATTTT.

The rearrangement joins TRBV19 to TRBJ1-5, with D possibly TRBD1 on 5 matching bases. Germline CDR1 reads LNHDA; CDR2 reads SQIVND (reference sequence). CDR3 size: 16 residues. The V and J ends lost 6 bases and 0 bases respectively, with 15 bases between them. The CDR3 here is CASRLGGRGSNQPQHF. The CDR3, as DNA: TGTGCCAGTAGATTGGGAGGGAGGGGTAGCAATCAGCCCCAGCATTTT.

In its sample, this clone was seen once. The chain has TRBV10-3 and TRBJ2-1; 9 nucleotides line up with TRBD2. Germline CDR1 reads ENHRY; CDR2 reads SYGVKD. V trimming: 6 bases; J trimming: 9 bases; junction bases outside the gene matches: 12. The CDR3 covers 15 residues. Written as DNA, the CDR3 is TGTGCCATCAGCGCCGGGACTAGCAGGAGGGGTGAGCAGTTCTTC. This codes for CAISAGTSRRGEQFF.

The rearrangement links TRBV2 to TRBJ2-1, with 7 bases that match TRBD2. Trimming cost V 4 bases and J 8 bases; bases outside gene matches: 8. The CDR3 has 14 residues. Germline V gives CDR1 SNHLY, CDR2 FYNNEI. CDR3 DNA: TGTGCCAGCAGTGTCAGCGGGGCTAAGGATGAGCAGTTCTTC. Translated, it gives CASSVSGAKDEQFF.

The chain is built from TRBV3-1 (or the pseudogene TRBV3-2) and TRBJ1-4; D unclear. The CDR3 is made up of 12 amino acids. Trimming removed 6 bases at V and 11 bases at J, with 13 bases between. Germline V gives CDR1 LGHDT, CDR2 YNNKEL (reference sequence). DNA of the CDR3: TGTGCCAGCAGTCCGGTTGGAGGGAAACTGTTTTTT. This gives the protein CASSPVGGKLFF.

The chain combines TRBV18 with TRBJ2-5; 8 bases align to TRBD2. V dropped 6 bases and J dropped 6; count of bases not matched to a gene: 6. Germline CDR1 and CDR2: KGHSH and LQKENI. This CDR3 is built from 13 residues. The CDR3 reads CASSMTSDQTQYF. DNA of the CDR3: TGTGCCAGCTCCATGACTAGCGACCAGACCCAGTACTTC.

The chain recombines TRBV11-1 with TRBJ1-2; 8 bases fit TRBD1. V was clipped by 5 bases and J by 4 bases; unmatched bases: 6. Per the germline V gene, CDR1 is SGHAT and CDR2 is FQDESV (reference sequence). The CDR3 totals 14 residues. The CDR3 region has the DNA TGTGCCAGCAGCCCAGGGGGCCGCAGCTATGGCTACACCTTC. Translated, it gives CASSPGGRSYGYTF.

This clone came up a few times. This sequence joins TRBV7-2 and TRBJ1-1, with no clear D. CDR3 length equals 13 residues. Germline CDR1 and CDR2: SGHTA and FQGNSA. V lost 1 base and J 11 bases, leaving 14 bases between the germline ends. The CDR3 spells CASSLDAPGSAFF. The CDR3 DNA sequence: TGTGCCAGCAGCTTAGATGCCCCCGGGAGCGCTTTCTTT.

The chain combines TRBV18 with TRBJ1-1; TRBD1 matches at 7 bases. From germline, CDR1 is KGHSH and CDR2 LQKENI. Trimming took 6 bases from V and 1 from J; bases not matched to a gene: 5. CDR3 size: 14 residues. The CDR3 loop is CASSWTGQNTEAFF. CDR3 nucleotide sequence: TGTGCCAGCTCTTGGACAGGCCAGAACACTGAAGCTTTCTTT.

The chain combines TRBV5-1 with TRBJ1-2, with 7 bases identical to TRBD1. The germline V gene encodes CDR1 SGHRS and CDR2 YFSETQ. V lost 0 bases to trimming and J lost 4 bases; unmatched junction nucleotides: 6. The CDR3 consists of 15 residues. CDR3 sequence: CASSLGQGKLYGYTF. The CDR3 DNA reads TGCGCCAGCAGCTTGGGACAGGGTAAACTCTATGGCTACACCTTC. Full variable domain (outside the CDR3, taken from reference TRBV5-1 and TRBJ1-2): KAGVTQTPRYLIKTRGQQVTLSCSPISGHRSVSWYQQTPGQGLQFLFEYFSETQRNKGNFPGRFSGRQFSNSRSEMNVSTLELGDSALYLCASSLGQGKLYGYTFGSGTRLTVV.

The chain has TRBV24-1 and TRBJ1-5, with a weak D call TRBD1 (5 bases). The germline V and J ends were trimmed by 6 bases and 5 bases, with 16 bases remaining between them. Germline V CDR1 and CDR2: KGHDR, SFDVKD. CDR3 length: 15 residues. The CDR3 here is CATSLGGDPYQPQHF. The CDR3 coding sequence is TGTGCCACCAGTCTCGGGGGGGACCCCTATCAGCCCCAGCATTTT.

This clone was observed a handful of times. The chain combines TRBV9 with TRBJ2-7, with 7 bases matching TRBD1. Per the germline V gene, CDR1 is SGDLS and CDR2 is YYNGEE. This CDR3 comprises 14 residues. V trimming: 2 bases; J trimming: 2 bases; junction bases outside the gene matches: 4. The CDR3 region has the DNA TGTGCCAGCAGCGTGACCGGGACAGCCTACGAGCAGTACTTC. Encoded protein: CASSVTGTAYEQYF.

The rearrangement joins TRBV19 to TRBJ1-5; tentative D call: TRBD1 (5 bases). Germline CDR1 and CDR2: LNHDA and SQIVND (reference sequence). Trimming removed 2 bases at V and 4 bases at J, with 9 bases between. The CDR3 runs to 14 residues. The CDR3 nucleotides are TGTGCCAGTAGTATAATGGGGACTAATCAGCCCCAGCATTTT. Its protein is CASSIMGTNQPQHF.

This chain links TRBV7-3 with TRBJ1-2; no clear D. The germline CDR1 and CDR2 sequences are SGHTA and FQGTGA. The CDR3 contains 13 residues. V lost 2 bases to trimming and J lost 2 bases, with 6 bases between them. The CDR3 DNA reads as TGTGCCAGCAGCTTACAGGCGAACTATGGCTACACCTTC. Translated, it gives CASSLQANYGYTF.

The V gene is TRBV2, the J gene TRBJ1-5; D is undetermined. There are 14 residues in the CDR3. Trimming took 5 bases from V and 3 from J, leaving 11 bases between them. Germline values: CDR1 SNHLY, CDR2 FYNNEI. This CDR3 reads CASSKEADNQPQHF. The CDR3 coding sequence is TGTGCCAGCAGTAAGGAGGCAGACAATCAGCCCCAGCATTTT.

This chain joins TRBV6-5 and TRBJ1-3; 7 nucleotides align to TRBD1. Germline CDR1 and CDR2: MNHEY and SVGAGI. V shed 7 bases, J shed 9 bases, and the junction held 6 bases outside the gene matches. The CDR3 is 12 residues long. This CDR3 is CASIEGQSTIYF. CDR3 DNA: TGTGCCAGCATAGAGGGACAGAGCACCATATATTTT.